This T cell receptor (beta chain) was captured by sequencing in a study of blood T cell repertoires in COVID-19. About the study: The United States, Italy and Spain supplied acute and convalescent COVID-19 samples. In each case, the material was cDNA or gDNA derived from T cells, B-cell-depleted T cells, or PBMCs.

Enrollment of patients from Seattle took place during active infection, with longitudinal follow-up. Trimming took 5 bases from V and 4 from J; bases not matched to a gene: 3. Germline V lookup: CDR1 WNHNN, CDR2 SYGVQD (reference sequence). The CDR3 loop spans 13 amino acids. This clone was seen once. Generated by immunoSEQ multiplex PCR, the TCRdb table keeps only in-frame clones and is missing some. The data contain 250,000 to 300,000 clones, approximately 86% of them singletons. Sequenced: peripheral blood. The TCR was taken from a woman aged 60 to 75 with COVID-19, enrolled during active disease. This chain links TRBV10-1 with TRBJ1-1, with 8 bases matching TRBD1. CDR3 nucleotide sequence: TGCGCCAGCAGTAACAGGGGGGGCACTGAAGCTTTCTTT. Protein sequence: CASSNRGGTEAFF.